This T cell receptor beta chain was found in a study of regulatory T cells in long-lasting Graves disease. For TCR beta, libraries came from iRepertoire HTBI primers and Arm-PCR of CDR3 regions. In TCRdb, the multiplex PCR reads were re-called with MiXCR into one record per CDR3 protein. The profile covers hundreds of thousands of distinct CDR3 sequences, with about 12% appearing a single time and about 8.9% taken by the ten largest. In its sample, this clonotype was seen a few times. This sample's time point: newly diagnosed GD, antithyroid drugs for less than 3 months. Making the TCR library involved RNA that had been extracted from PBMCs. CDR3 length: 14 amino acids. V lost 5 bases to trimming and J lost 4 bases, with 12 bases between them. The germline CDR1 and CDR2 sequences are LNHDA and SQIVND (reference sequence). This sample also appeared in a second study, on T cells in Graves' hyperthyroidism and ophthalmopathy.

J is TRBJ1-5 and V is TRBV19; D is perhaps TRBD1 (6 bases). The source was peripheral blood mononuclear cells (PBMCs), collected at new diagnosis, from a patient treated with antithyroid drugs. The sequence came from a woman aged 30 to 39 with Graves disease. The CDR3 reads CASSPGHRNQPQHF. Here the CDR3 DNA reads TGTGCCAGTAGTCCGGGACATCGAAATCAGCCCCAGCATTTT.